Below, 2 T cell receptor beta chains from the same sample are listed, as sequenced in a study of response to subunit inactivated influenza vaccine. TCRdb analysed the RT-PCR reads with MiXCR anew, one entry per CDR3 protein. The table includes fewer than 400,000 distinct CDR3 sequences, 21% detected once. Specimen: PBMCs from blood, collected less than 22 months after vaccination. Every receptor here comes from a man in his fifties or sixties who received an inactivated influenza vaccine.

This chain joins TRBV18 and TRBJ1-5, with D possibly TRBD1 on 5 matching bases. Trimming stripped 2 bases from V and 0 bases from J, with 11 bases between. The CDR3 consists of 16 residues. CDR1 is KGHSH and CDR2 is LQKENI in the germline V gene. CDR3 amino acids: CASSPRQIDSNQPQHF. The CDR3 bases are TGTGCCAGCTCACCAAGACAGATTGATAGCAATCAGCCCCAGCATTTT.

This clonotype was seen more than once but under ten times. The V gene is TRBV27, the J gene TRBJ1-4, with D perhaps matching TRBD1 (6 bases). The CDR3 has 15 residues. V lost 6 bases and J 5 bases, leaving 16 bases between the germline ends. CDR1 MNHEY and CDR2 SMNVEV come from the germline V gene (reference sequence). The CDR3 protein is CASRPRGNPNEKLFF. The CDR3 region has the DNA TGTGCCAGCAGGCCTAGGGGGAACCCAAATGAAAAACTGTTTTTT.